What follows are 24 T cell receptor beta chains derived from one specimen sequenced in a study of cytomegalovirus exposure and HLA in healthy donors. Vbeta (60) and Jbeta (13) primers were used in the PCR. Profiled with immunoSEQ multiplex PCR; TCRdb holds only in-frame clones, not every one. The sample has fewer than 150,000 clones; around 77% are singletons. The specimen sequenced was PBMCs. Source of these receptors: a woman aged 25 to 39 in good health and CMV-seropositive.

This clone appeared a few times. The V call is TRBV7-9, the J call TRBJ2-2; 8 bases are a match to TRBD2. CDR1 and CDR2 from the germline V gene are SEHNR and FQNEAQ (reference sequence). J gave up 6 bases and V 4 bases, and 16 bases lay outside the gene matches. There are 18 residues in the CDR3. CDR3 protein: CASSSRGSGAAGSGELFF. CDR3 sequence (DNA): TGTGCCAGCAGCTCGAGGGGTAGCGGGGCCGCAGGATCCGGGGAGCTGTTTTTT. The entire variable domain, with the rest obtained from reference TRBV7-9 and TRBJ2-2, is as follows: DTGVSQNPRHKITKRGQNVTFRCDPISEHNRLYWYRQTLGQGPEFLTYFQNEAQLEKSRLLSDRFSAERPKGSFSTLEIQRTEQGDSAMYLCASSSRGSGAAGSGELFFGEGSRLTVL.

This sequence joins TRBV5-1 and TRBJ1-1, with TRBD1 as a possible D gene (6 bases). The CDR3 totals 15 residues. V lost 0 bases and J lost 4, with 13 bases in between. CDR1 is SGHRS and CDR2 is YFSETQ in the germline V gene. The CDR3 coding sequence is TGCGCCAGCAGCTTGGACGGGAGGGGGGGCACTGAAGCTTTCTTT. Translating it yields CASSLDGRGGTEAFF.

This chain connects TRBV27 to TRBJ2-2; TRBD2 aligns across 7 bases. The CDR3 runs 13 residues. The V and J ends lost 3 bases and 6 bases, in that order; junction bases with no gene match: 1. The V gene's germline CDR1 is MNHEY and CDR2 SMNVEV (reference sequence). CDR3 DNA sequence: TGTGCCAGCAGTTTTACTAGCGCCGGGGAGCTGTTTTTT. Its protein is CASSFTSAGELFF.

The V gene is TRBV25-1, the J gene TRBJ2-3; 8 bases are a match to TRBD2. Trimming removed 6 bases from V and 2 bases from J; junction bases left unmatched: 7. CDR1 and CDR2 from the germline V gene are MGHDK and SYGVNS. The CDR3 has 15 amino acids. This chain's CDR3 is CASRFSGGNTDTQYF. Written as DNA, the CDR3 is TGTGCCAGCAGATTCAGCGGGGGCAACACAGATACGCAGTATTTT.

This clone came up a few times. The chain has TRBV7-9 and TRBJ1-5; TRBD1 matches 8 bases. Germline V gives CDR1 SEHNR, CDR2 FQNEAQ (reference sequence). The junction had 3 bases not matched to a gene; V was cut back by 8 bases and J by 6 bases. This CDR3 has 12 residues. The CDR3 DNA sequence: TGTGCCAGCGCAGGGGGCTCTCAGCCCCAGCATTTT. Translation: CASAGGSQPQHF.

This clone was detected once. V gene TRBV5-4 combines with J gene TRBJ1-1; D call uncertain. The CDR3 has 15 residues. Germline CDR1 reads SGHNT; CDR2 reads YYREEE (reference sequence). V lost 0 bases to trimming and J lost 5 bases, with 14 bases between them. The CDR3 protein is CASSLGVPVPTEAFF. CDR3 sequence (DNA): TGTGCCAGCAGCTTGGGTGTTCCGGTTCCTACTGAAGCTTTCTTT. The variable domain in full, with the rest retrieved from reference TRBV5-4 and TRBJ1-1, is ETGVTQSPTHLIKTRGQQVTLRCSSQSGHNTVSWYQQALGQGPQFIFQYYREEENGRGNFPPRFSGLQFPNYSSELNVNALELDDSALYLCASSLGVPVPTEAFFGQGTRLTVV.

The J gene is TRBJ2-3, the V gene TRBV5-4, with 7 bases aligning to TRBD1. This CDR3 region has 16 residues. CDR1 and CDR2 (germline): SGHNT, YYREEE (reference sequence). The V gene end was trimmed by 0 bases and the J gene end by 2 bases; junction bases not matched to a gene: 6. The CDR3 region has the DNA TGTGCCAGCAGCTTGGCGGGACAGAGTTTCACAGATACGCAGTATTTT. Protein sequence: CASSLAGQSFTDTQYF.

The chain employs TRBV27 and TRBJ2-5, with 8 bases that match TRBD2. Trimming cost V 3 bases and J 2 bases; bases outside gene matches: 5. The CDR3 runs 15 residues. Germline lookup yields CDR1 MNHEY and CDR2 SMNVEV (reference sequence). The DNA for the CDR3 is TGTGCCAGCAGTTTCCAGACGGGGGGGCAAGAGACCCAGTACTTC. It is translated as CASSFQTGGQETQYF.

This clone was recorded only once. The V gene is TRBV2, the J gene TRBJ1-1; D is undetermined. CDR1 and CDR2 (germline): SNHLY, FYNNEI. The CDR3 runs 15 residues. Deletions cut 7 bases from V and 2 bases from J, with 17 bases between. The CDR3 DNA sequence: TGTGCCAGCAACGCAGGTCCTTACAAAAACACTGAAGCTTTCTTT. It specifies CASNAGPYKNTEAFF.

This clone was seen more than once but under ten times. The chain joins TRBV30 to TRBJ2-3; TRBD2 aligns across 9 bases. Germline CDR1 reads GTSNPN; CDR2 reads SVGIG (reference sequence). J lost 2 bases, V lost 3 bases, and 12 bases had no gene match. The length of the CDR3 is 17 residues. The CDR3 DNA follows: TGTGCCTGGAGCGTAGGGTCTAGCGGGGACTACACAGATACGCAGTATTTT. Its protein is CAWSVGSSGDYTDTQYF.

This chain links TRBV6-1 with TRBJ2-7, with 7 bases matching TRBD1. This CDR3 contains 14 residues. Looked up from germline, CDR1 is MNHNS and CDR2 is SASEGT. V lost 4 bases to trimming and J lost 3 bases; unmatched junction nucleotides: 6. This CDR3 is CASSASGTVYEQYF. CDR3 in DNA: TGTGCCAGCAGTGCCTCCGGGACAGTCTACGAGCAGTACTTC.

The V call is TRBV7-3, the J call TRBJ1-1; possibly TRBD1 for D (6 bases). Germline V gives CDR1 SGHTA, CDR2 FQGTGA. The CDR3 consists of 13 residues. V was shortened by 5 bases and J by 2 bases, with 9 bases between the two germline ends. The CDR3 protein is CASSRQENTEAFF. The CDR3 DNA reads TGTGCCAGCAGCAGACAGGAAAACACTGAAGCTTTCTTT.

The chain employs TRBV7-9 and TRBJ1-1, with a tentative D call TRBD1 (6 bases). Germline loops: CDR1 SEHNR, CDR2 FQNEAQ (reference sequence). The CDR3 totals 18 residues. Trimming shortened V by 1 base and J by 3 bases, and 21 bases separated the two germline ends. The CDR3 sequence: CASSLGFGRRGEDTEAFF. CDR3 sequence (DNA): TGTGCCAGCAGCTTAGGGTTCGGCCGCAGGGGTGAGGACACTGAAGCTTTCTTT.

This sequence joins TRBV11-3 and TRBJ2-2; TRBD2 agrees at 9 bases. V shed 5 bases, J shed 5 bases, and the junction held 6 bases outside the gene matches. This CDR3 contains 15 residues. Germline V gene data show CDR1 as SGHNT and CDR2 as YENEEA. The CDR3 coding sequence is TGTGCCAGCAGCCCTCGGACTAGCGATACCGGGGAGCTGTTTTTT. Translation gives CASSPRTSDTGELFF.

V is TRBV6-5 and J is TRBJ1-1, with a tentative D call TRBD1 (5 bases). The CDR3 has 15 residues. Trimming shortened V by 7 bases and J by 5 bases, and 20 bases separated the two germline ends. Per the germline V gene, CDR1 is MNHEY and CDR2 is SVGAGI. The CDR3 here is CASTFPGGGWTEAFF. CDR3 sequence (DNA): TGTGCCAGCACTTTTCCGGGGGGGGGATGGACTGAAGCTTTCTTT.

This sequence joins TRBV19 and TRBJ2-5; a possible D gene is TRBD2 (6 bases). Germline V gene sequence: CDR1 LNHDA, CDR2 SQIVND (reference sequence). V dropped 5 bases and J dropped 4 bases, with 8 bases sitting between them. The CDR3 has 12 amino acids. Here the CDR3 DNA reads TGTGCCAGTAGTCCCGGGGGAGAGACCCAGTACTTC. This codes for CASSPGGETQYF. The full variable domain, in which reference TRBV19 and TRBJ2-5 provide the parts outside the CDR3, is DGGITQSPKYLFRKEGQNVTLSCEQNLNHDAMYWYRQDPGQGLRLIYYSQIVNDFQKGDIAEGYSVSREKKESFPLTVTSAQKNPTAFYLCASSPGGETQYFGPGTRLLVL.

The chain joins TRBV7-9 to TRBJ2-3; maybe TRBD2 (5 bases). CDR3 length equals 17 residues. V was cut by 1 base and J by 4 bases, with 18 bases left in between. Germline V gene sequence: CDR1 SEHNR, CDR2 FQNEAQ (reference sequence). CDR3 region: CASSLGDGGLRSDTQYF. The CDR3 DNA reads TGTGCCAGCAGCTTAGGAGACGGAGGATTAAGGTCAGATACGCAGTATTTT.

The chain joins TRBV18 to TRBJ1-4; 8 positions agree with TRBD1. Trimming took 3 bases from V and 7 from J; bases not matched to a gene: 7. Germline CDR1 reads KGHSH; CDR2 reads LQKENI. CDR3 length equals 15 residues. CDR3 coding DNA: TGTGCCAGCTCACCCACAGGGGGTCGGACTGAAAAACTGTTTTTT. This sequence encodes CASSPTGGRTEKLFF.

The chain uses TRBV6-5 and TRBJ2-7; a weak D match, TRBD1 (8 bases). The germline V gene has CDR1 MNHEY and CDR2 SVGAGI. Trimming removed 4 bases from V and 6 bases from J, with 19 bases in between. The CDR3 runs 15 residues. The CDR3 here is CASSFVPTGGGEQYF. The CDR3 nucleotides are TGTGCCAGCAGTTTCGTACCTACAGGGGGGGGCGAGCAGTACTTC.

This clone was recorded only once. V usage is TRBV5-4 and J usage is TRBJ1-1; maybe TRBD1 (5 bases). The CDR3 sequence is 15 residues long. CDR1 is SGHNT, CDR2 YYREEE, per germline (reference sequence). V was clipped by 4 bases and J by 0 bases, with 13 bases between them. In nucleotides, the CDR3 is TGTGCCAGCAGCCCCGGGGGACGGATGAACACTGAAGCTTTCTTT. It translates to CASSPGGRMNTEAFF.

The chain couples TRBV15 to TRBJ2-1; the match to TRBD2 covers 8 bases. Germline V gives CDR1 LNHNV, CDR2 YYDKDF (reference sequence). V shed 0 bases, J shed 2 bases, and the junction held 6 bases outside the gene matches. The CDR3 runs to 17 residues. DNA of the CDR3: TGTGCCACCAGCAGAGACTTGGCGGGGGGCCCCTACAATGAGCAGTTCTTC. This codes for CATSRDLAGGPYNEQFF.

Details on this clone: One end of the junction varies from germline; a read error may be responsible. The chain combines TRBV9 with TRBJ1-3; D remains unclear. Germline V gene lookup returns CDR1 SGDLS and CDR2 YYNGEE. CDR3 size: 15 residues. This CDR3 reads CASSGGPSSGNTIYF. The DNA of the CDR3 is TGTGCCAGCAGTGGCGGTCCGAGCTCTGGAAATACCATATATTTT.

The J gene is TRBJ2-7, the V gene TRBV28; 10 nucleotides line up with TRBD2. CDR1 and CDR2 from the germline V gene are MDHEN and SYDVKM. V was clipped by 6 bases and J by 6 bases; unmatched bases: 32. CDR3 length: 22 amino acids. CDR3 loop: CASRFTHGDRDGSGRAPGEQYF. The CDR3 nucleotides are TGTGCCAGCAGGTTCACCCACGGCGACCGGGACGGGAGCGGGAGGGCACCGGGCGAGCAGTACTTC.

This clone was counted a single time. The chain uses TRBV4-2 and TRBJ2-2; 10 nucleotides align to TRBD2. With 5 bases clipped from V and 0 bases from J, the junction kept 9 bases outside the gene matches. CDR1 is LGHNA and CDR2 is YNFKEQ in the germline V gene. The CDR3 contains 18 residues. CDR3 amino acids: CASSMGVAGGSNTGELFF. The CDR3 DNA reads TGTGCCAGCAGCATGGGGGTAGCGGGAGGCTCGAACACCGGGGAGCTGTTTTTT.